Listed below are T cell receptor beta chains from one sample, sequenced in a study of shared clonotypes between healthy human individuals. Repertoires were generated with immunoSEQ multiplex PCR, while TCRdb's copy carries only in-frame clones and drops some. The sample carries about 2.5 million clones, just under 95% recorded once. The sequencing input was naive CD4+ T cells from PBMCs. The origin of the receptors is a man aged 18 to 29 in good health. Some clones in this sample may be carry-over from other donors' samples. The CDR3 runs from the conserved cysteine through the conserved F or W. Each record gives: clone size, D gene, J gene, V gene, CDR3 protein, CDR3 DNA. A D gene is named only where the DNA matches it firmly. Clone size is not always given. Where it is, it says once, few, many or a class for expanded clones.

-,-,TRBJ1-2,TRBV19,CASGVRGSPSNYGYTF,TGTGCCAGTGGGGTTAGGGGCTCACCCTCTAACTATGGCTACACCTTC
-,-,TRBJ2-1,TRBV9,CASSGRDQGTYNEQFF,TGTGCCAGCAGCGGTAGGGACCAGGGGACCTACAATGAGCAGTTCTTC
-,-,TRBJ2-3,TRBV6-5,CASSYASTGSINTQYF,TGTGCCAGCAGTTACGCTTCCACGGGATCCATAAACACGCAGTATTTT
-,-,TRBJ2-7,TRBV7-9,CASSLIAGASEQYF,TGTGCCAGCAGCTTAATTGCAGGGGCCTCCGAGCAGTACTTC
-,-,TRBJ2-3,TRBV10-2,CASRKGGGRYTDTQYF,TGCGCCAGCAGAAAGGGTGGGGGCCGGTACACAGATACGCAGTATTTT
-,-,TRBJ2-7,TRBV15,CATSRSVAEEQYF,TGTGCCACCAGCAGATCAGTAGCGGAAGAGCAGTACTTC
once,-,TRBJ2-1,TRBV6-5,CASSPPRGGLFF,TGTGCCAGCTCCCCCCCCAGGGGGGGTCTGTTCTTC
-,-,TRBJ2-3,TRBV6-5,CASSPWGARTDTQYF,TGTGCCAGCAGTCCCTGGGGGGCTCGGACAGATACGCAGTATTTT
once,TRBD1,TRBJ2-5,TRBV5-1,CASSLGQAGTQYF,TGCGCCAGCAGCCTAGGACAGGCGGGGACCCAGTACTTC
-,TRBD2,TRBJ2-3,TRBV9,CASSVGGTSGVDTQYF,TGTGCCAGCAGCGTAGGGGGGACTAGTGGGGTAGATACGCAGTATTTT
-,TRBD1,TRBJ2-2,TRBV5-1,CASSSGGQPNTGELFF,TGCGCCAGCAGCTCAGGGGGACAGCCGAACACCGGGGAGCTGTTTTTT
-,-,TRBJ1-1,TRBV7-2,CASSQYHTAGAEAFF,TGTGCCAGCAGCCAGTACCACACGGCTGGAGCTGAAGCTTTCTTT
-,-,TRBJ2-3,TRBV15,CATSRDYQASDTQYF,TGTGCCACCAGCAGAGATTATCAGGCATCAGATACGCAGTATTTT
-,-,TRBJ1-6,TRBV28,CASSPGAPNNSPLHF,TGTGCCAGCAGCCCCGGGGCACCCAATAATTCACCCCTCCACTTT
-,-,TRBJ1-1,TRBV4-3,CASSQDSGGGAFF,TGCGCCAGCAGCCAAGATAGCGGCGGGGGGGCTTTCTTT
-,TRBD1,TRBJ2-5,TRBV19,CASSRTGTVGETQYF,TGTGCCAGTAGTCGGACAGGGACGGTTGGAGAGACCCAGTACTTC
-,TRBD2,TRBJ2-2,TRBV18,CASSPPGLADTGELFF,TGTGCCAGCTCACCCCCTGGACTAGCGGACACCGGGGAGCTGTTTTTT
-,-,TRBJ1-5,TRBV19,CASSIQSYSNQPQHF,TGTGCCAGTAGCATCCAAAGTTATAGCAATCAGCCCCAGCATTTT
-,-,TRBJ1-4,TRBV19,CASSIKPSNEKLFF,TGTGCCAGTAGTATCAAACCGTCTAATGAAAAACTGTTTTTT
-,-,TRBJ2-7,TRBV6-5,CASSTFVGVGTEQYF,TGTGCCAGCAGCACCTTCGTGGGAGTTGGGACCGAGCAGTACTTC
-,-,TRBJ2-5,TRBV6-5,CASSVLAMETQYF,TGTGCCAGCAGCGTCTTGGCAATGGAGACCCAGTACTTC
-,TRBD1,TRBJ2-6,TRBV18,CASSTTGGAGANVLTF,TGTGCCAGCTCAACTACAGGGGGTGCTGGGGCCAACGTCCTGACTTTC
-,-,TRBJ2-5,TRBV4-2,CASSHPQRSQETQYF,TGTGCCAGCAGCCACCCCCAGCGGAGCCAAGAGACCCAGTACTTC
-,TRBD2,TRBJ2-7,TRBV5-1,CASSLDPSGRSIEQYF,TGCGCCAGCAGCTTGGACCCTAGCGGGAGGTCAATCGAGCAGTACTTC
few,-,TRBJ2-3,TRBV19,CASSMGDTQYF,TGTGCCAGTAGTATGGGAGATACGCAGTATTTT
-,TRBD1,TRBJ1-1,TRBV5-1,CASTPGTEYTEAFF,TGCGCCAGCACCCCCGGGACAGAATACACTGAAGCTTTCTTT
-,-,TRBJ1-1,TRBV7-8,CASSSAGGSNTEAFF,TGTGCCAGCAGCTCGGCGGGAGGGTCGAACACTGAAGCTTTCTTT
-,TRBD2,TRBJ2-7,TRBV27,CASSSHGTSYEQYF,TGTGCCAGCAGTTCCCATGGGACTAGCTACGAGCAGTACTTC
-,-,TRBJ2-6,TRBV5-1,CASSSNYRLYSGANVLTF,TGCGCCAGCAGCTCCAATTATAGACTGTACTCTGGGGCCAACGTCCTGACTTTC
-,-,TRBJ1-1,TRBV5-6,CASSLEGSAEAFF,TGTGCCAGCAGCTTGGAGGGTTCGGCTGAAGCTTTCTTT
-,-,TRBJ2-5,TRBV10-3,CAISEGEETQYF,TGTGCCATCAGTGAGGGGGAAGAGACCCAGTACTTC
-,-,TRBJ2-3,TRBV5-4,CASSFFLEPDTQYF,TGTGCCAGCAGCTTTTTCCTAGAACCAGATACGCAGTATTTT
-,-,TRBJ1-2,TRBV9,CASSTPNYGYTF,TGTGCCAGCAGCACCCCGAACTATGGCTACACCTTC
-,-,TRBJ2-1,TRBV27,CASSHGREQFF,TGTGCCAGCAGCCATGGGAGGGAGCAGTTCTTC
once,TRBD1,TRBJ1-5,TRBV6-5,CASSHRDRTQPQHF,TGTGCCAGCAGCCATAGGGACAGAACTCAGCCCCAGCATTTT
few,TRBD1,TRBJ1-5,TRBV19,CASTWTGYSNQPQHF,TGTGCCAGTACATGGACAGGGTATAGCAATCAGCCCCAGCATTTT
-,TRBD2,TRBJ2-1,TRBV6-1,CASSERLSGVGDEQFF,TGTGCCAGCAGTGAGAGGCTGAGCGGGGTTGGGGATGAGCAGTTCTTC
-,TRBD1,TRBJ1-6,TRBV4-1,CASSSPGQGRSSPLHF,TGCGCCAGCAGTTCACCCGGACAGGGACGAAGTTCACCCCTCCACTTT
-,-,TRBJ2-5,TRBV7-9,CASSPNSGWGETQYF,TGTGCCAGCAGCCCAAATTCCGGGTGGGGGGAGACCCAGTACTTC
-,-,TRBJ1-1,TRBV6-1,CASSEGTGTEAFF,TGTGCCAGCAGTGAAGGTACAGGGACTGAAGCTTTCTTT
-,TRBD1,TRBJ1-4,TRBV6-4,CAREKGQGNEKLFF,TGTGCCAGAGAGAAAGGACAGGGGAATGAAAAACTGTTTTTT